This T cell receptor (beta chain) was sequenced in a study of T cells in women clearing cervical HPV infection. Study background: Controls gave blood once infection was undetectable; cases at lesion identification.

The CDR3 has 14 residues. Trimming left V 4 bases short and J 2 bases short, with 13 bases between. Comments on this clone: Its antigen is not identified. With the read ending 3 residues before the CDR3 end, the germline J gene is used to fill in that end.

Each participant carried one incident cervical HPV16 infection only. Only in-frame clones appear in the TCRdb table, and some are missing; sequencing was by immunoSEQ multiplex PCR. The repertoire shows about 45,000 clones; the top ten hold approximately 1.2%. The study's findings and limits: Each sample's T-cell count was unknown, possibly confounding richness.

The chain carries TRBV5-3 and TRBJ2-7, with a weak D call TRBD1 (6 bases). TRBV5-3 is marked as an open reading frame, function uncertain. The sequencing input was blood buffy coat. This TCR was sampled from a woman between 18 and 75 years old with a cervical HPV16 infection that either progressed to CIN3+ or cleared (not recorded which). The sequenced CDR3 bases are TGTGCCAGAAGCGGAAGAACAGGGCCCTACGAG. Translating gives CARSGRTGPYE. The whole CDR3 protein is CARSGRTGPYEQYF.